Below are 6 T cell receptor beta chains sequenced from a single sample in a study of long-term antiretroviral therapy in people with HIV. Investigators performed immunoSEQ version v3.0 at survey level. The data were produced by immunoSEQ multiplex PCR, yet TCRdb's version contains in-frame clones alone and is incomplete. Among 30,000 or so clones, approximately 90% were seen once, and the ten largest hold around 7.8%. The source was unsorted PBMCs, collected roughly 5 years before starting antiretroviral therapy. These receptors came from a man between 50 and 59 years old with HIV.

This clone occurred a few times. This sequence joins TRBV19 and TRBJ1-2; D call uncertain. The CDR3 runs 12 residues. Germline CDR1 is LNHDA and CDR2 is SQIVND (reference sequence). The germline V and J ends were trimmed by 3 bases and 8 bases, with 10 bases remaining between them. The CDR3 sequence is CASSIPGYGYTF. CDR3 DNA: TGTGCCAGTAGTATTCCGGGGTACGGCTACACCTTC.

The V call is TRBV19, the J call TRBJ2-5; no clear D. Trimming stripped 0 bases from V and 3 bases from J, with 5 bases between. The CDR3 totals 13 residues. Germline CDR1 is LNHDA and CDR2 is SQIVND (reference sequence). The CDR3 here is CASSIDPEETQYF. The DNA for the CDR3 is TGTGCCAGTAGTATAGATCCTGAAGAGACCCAGTACTTC.

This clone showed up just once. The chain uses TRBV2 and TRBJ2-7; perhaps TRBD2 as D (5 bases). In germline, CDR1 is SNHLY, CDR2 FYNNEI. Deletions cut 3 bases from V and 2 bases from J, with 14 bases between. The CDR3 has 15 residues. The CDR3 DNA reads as TGTGCCAGCAGTGAGTTTGATTCCGGGACCTACGAGCAGTACTTC. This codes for CASSEFDSGTYEQYF.

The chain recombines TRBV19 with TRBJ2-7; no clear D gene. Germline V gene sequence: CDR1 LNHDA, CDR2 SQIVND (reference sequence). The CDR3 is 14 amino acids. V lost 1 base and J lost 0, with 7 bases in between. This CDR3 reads CASSIAVRSYEQYF. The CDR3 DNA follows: TGTGCCAGTAGTATAGCGGTCCGCTCCTACGAGCAGTACTTC.

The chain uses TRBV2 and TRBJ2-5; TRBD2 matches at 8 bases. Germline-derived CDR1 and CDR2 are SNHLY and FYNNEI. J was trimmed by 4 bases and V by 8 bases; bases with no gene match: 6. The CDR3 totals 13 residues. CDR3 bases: TGTGCCAGCGCCGGACTAGCTGGAGAGACCCAGTACTTC. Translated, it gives CASAGLAGETQYF.

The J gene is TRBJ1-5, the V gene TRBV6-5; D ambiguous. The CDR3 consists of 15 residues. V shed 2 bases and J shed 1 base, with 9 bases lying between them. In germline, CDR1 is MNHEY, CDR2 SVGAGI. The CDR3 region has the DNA TGTGCCAGCAGTTACACGGGGTCGAGCAATCAGCCCCAGCATTTT. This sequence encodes CASSYTGSSNQPQHF.